A single sample gave rise to the 8 T cell receptor beta chains below, sequenced in a study of cytomegalovirus exposure and HLA in healthy donors. The table came from immunoSEQ multiplex PCR; TCRdb's copy has only in-frame clones and leaves some out. The repertoire includes fewer than 400,000 clones, more than 80% of them detected once, and 0.84% sits in the top ten. Sample: PBMCs. Receptors originate from a young woman in good health and CMV-seronegative.

The chain links TRBV2 to TRBJ2-1, with D perhaps matching TRBD2 (6 bases). The V end was cut by 3 bases, the J end by 0 bases, with 9 bases between. This CDR3 has 15 amino acids. The germline V gene encodes CDR1 SNHLY and CDR2 FYNNEI. This CDR3 reads CASSDFGGSYNEQFF. The CDR3 DNA reads TGTGCCAGCAGTGATTTCGGGGGCTCCTACAATGAGCAGTTCTTC.

This rearrangement joins TRBV5-6 to TRBJ1-3; TRBD1 is a possible D gene (5 bases). Between the trimmed V and J ends, which lost 2 bases and 0 bases, there was a span of 9 bases. Germline CDR1 is SGHDT and CDR2 is YYEEEE. The CDR3 loop spans 15 amino acids. The CDR3 coding sequence is TGTGCCAGCAGCTTAAGGGGATCCTCTGGAAACACCATATATTTT. It translates to CASSLRGSSGNTIYF. The full variable domain, in which reference TRBV5-6 and TRBJ1-3 provide the parts outside the CDR3, is DAGVTQSPTHLIKTRGQQVTLRCSPKSGHDTVSWYQQALGQGPQFIFQYYEEEERQRGNFPDRFSGHQFPNYSSELNVNALLLGDSALYLCASSLRGSSGNTIYFGEGSWLTVV.

The chain is built from TRBV5-1 and TRBJ2-2; possibly TRBD2 for D (6 bases). CDR1 is SGHRS and CDR2 is YFSETQ in the germline V gene. This CDR3 is built from 19 residues. The V end lost 7 bases, the J end lost 6 bases, and 31 bases lay between the germline ends. The CDR3 spells CASGIPREPSQGDAGELFF. CDR3 DNA sequence: TGCGCCAGCGGAATCCCCCGGGAGCCGTCGCAGGGCGATGCCGGGGAGCTGTTTTTT.

V and J are TRBV7-2 and TRBJ1-5, with D hard to call. Trimming removed 0 bases at V and 4 bases at J, with 7 bases between. CDR3 size: 14 residues. Germline values: CDR1 SGHTA, CDR2 FQGNSA. The CDR3: CASSLALGNQPQHF. In DNA form, the CDR3 reads TGTGCCAGCAGCTTAGCGCTAGGTAATCAGCCCCAGCATTTT.

The chain carries TRBV6-4 and TRBJ1-2, with D perhaps TRBD1 (5 bases). With 3 bases removed from V and 2 bases from J, the gap between germline ends came to 7 bases. Germline V gene lookup returns CDR1 MRHNA and CDR2 SNTAGT. There are 13 residues in the CDR3. The CDR3 sequence is CASSERGNYGYTF. The CDR3 bases are TGTGCCAGCAGTGAACGGGGGAACTATGGCTACACCTTC.

The chain combines TRBV19 with TRBJ1-2; TRBD1 matches 10 bases. Trimming removed 4 bases from V and 10 bases from J; junction bases left unmatched: 6. The germline V gene has CDR1 LNHDA and CDR2 SQIVND (reference sequence). The CDR3 has 13 amino acids. Written as DNA, the CDR3 is TGTGCCAGTAGTACCGGGACAGGGGTTGTCTACACCTTC. Translated: CASSTGTGVVYTF.

As concerns this clone: The sample holds other DNA sequences that translate to the same CDR3. The genes are TRBV10-3 and TRBJ2-1, with unresolved D. V lost 3 bases, J lost 0 bases, and 9 bases lay in between. The CDR3 is made up of 15 amino acids. The V gene's germline CDR1 is ENHRY and CDR2 SYGVKD. CDR3 coding DNA: TGTGCCATCAGTGACAGTATCAGCTCCTACAATGAGCAGTTCTTC. Its translation: CAISDSISSYNEQFF.

The rearrangement joins TRBV29-1 to TRBJ2-5, with D maybe TRBD2 (6 bases). This CDR3 contains 12 residues. V shed 4 bases and J shed 5 bases, with 11 bases lying between them. Germline V gives CDR1 SQVTM, CDR2 ANQGSEA. CDR3 in DNA: TGCAGCGTTGGGCGGGAAGAGGAGACCCAGTACTTC. This codes for CSVGREEETQYF.